This TCR beta chain was recovered during a study of T cell responses to AZD1222 COVID-19 vaccine. Study-wide results and limits: Donors were largely white British and mainly female; clonal diversity was possibly underestimated. Repertoires in all cases were sampled only once the peak T cell response had passed.

The method was immunoSEQ multiplex PCR; TCRdb's version includes in-frame clones alone and lacks a portion of them. The table has more than 70,000 clones, about 90% seen once. Concerning this clone: The target antigen is unknown.

The CDR3 is made up of 13 amino acids. CDR1 DFQATT and CDR2 SNEGSKA come from the germline V gene (reference sequence). V lost 3 bases to trimming and J lost 0 bases, with 9 bases between them. The chain uses TRBV20-1 and TRBJ2-7; D unresolved. The sequencing here drew on peripheral blood, taken on day 0 of AZD1222 vaccination. This sequence originates from an adult in good health. The CDR3 region is CSASHHSSYEQYF. CDR3 nucleotide sequence: TGCAGTGCTAGTCACCACAGCTCCTACGAGCAGTACTTC.